This T cell receptor (beta chain) was retrieved from a study of blood T cells in healthy people across ages. Next came a second PCR, run for roughly 6 to 11 cycles, which used a sample-barcoded 5' primer along with a J-beta primer mix. Via MiXCR, TCRdb re-called the 5' RACE reads, giving one row per CDR3 protein. Among about 570,000 distinct CDR3 sequences, approximately 25% were seen once, and the ten largest hold about 18%. Overall study results and limits: Without sorted subsets, naive and antigen-experienced compartments could not be conclusively compared. Versus aged donors, long-lived donors had higher diversity and more naive CD4+ cells. TCR beta diversity per million T cells fell roughly linearly with age.

This CDR3 contains 13 residues. The germline V gene has CDR1 SGHTA and CDR2 FQGNSA. Unmatched junction bases numbered 7, after V lost 1 base and J lost 11 bases. On this clonotype: The antigen is unknown.

The clonotype comes from a woman aged 70 to 79 in good health. The sample comprised blood. This chain joins TRBV7-2 and TRBJ2-5; 7 nucleotides line up with TRBD2. The CDR3 protein is CASSLGAAGGQYF. As DNA, the CDR3 is TGTGCCAGCAGCTTAGGGGCAGCCGGGGGGCAGTACTTC. Drawing the rest from reference TRBV7-2 and TRBJ2-5, the complete variable domain is GAGVSQSPSNKVTEKGKDVELRCDPISGHTALYWYRQSLGQGLEFLIYFQGNSAPDKSGLPSDRFSAERTGGSVSTLTIQRTQQEDSAVYLCASSLGAAGGQYFGPGTRLLVL.